This paragraph reports one T cell receptor beta chain. The V gene end was trimmed by 0 bases and the J gene end by 6 bases; junction bases not matched to a gene: 3. Per the germline V gene, CDR1 is LGHDT and CDR2 is YNNKEL (reference sequence). The CDR3 has 14 residues. This sample was included in a study of blood T cell repertoires in COVID-19. Across the study: COVID-19 samples collected from the United States, Italy and Spain covered acute and convalescent phases. PBMCs, B-cell-depleted T cells, or T cells provided the cDNA or gDNA that made up the material.

In the source study's methods: By means of reference gene primer amplification, nucleated cell counts were estimated. Generated by immunoSEQ multiplex PCR, the TCRdb table keeps only in-frame clones and is missing some. V, J and clone size are taken as reported in that table, and D and trimming were inferred from the DNA itself. The top ten clones hold under 3% of a sample with about 47,000 clones, approximately 84% of them seen once. The sequencing input was peripheral blood. This receptor was obtained from a man aged 45-60 years with acute or convalescent COVID-19. The chain recombines TRBV3-1 (or the pseudogene TRBV3-2) with TRBJ1-2, with TRBD1 matching over 8 bases. This CDR3 reads CASSQDGQGNGYTF. The CDR3 coding sequence is TGTGCCAGCAGCCAAGATGGACAGGGCAATGGCTACACCTTC.